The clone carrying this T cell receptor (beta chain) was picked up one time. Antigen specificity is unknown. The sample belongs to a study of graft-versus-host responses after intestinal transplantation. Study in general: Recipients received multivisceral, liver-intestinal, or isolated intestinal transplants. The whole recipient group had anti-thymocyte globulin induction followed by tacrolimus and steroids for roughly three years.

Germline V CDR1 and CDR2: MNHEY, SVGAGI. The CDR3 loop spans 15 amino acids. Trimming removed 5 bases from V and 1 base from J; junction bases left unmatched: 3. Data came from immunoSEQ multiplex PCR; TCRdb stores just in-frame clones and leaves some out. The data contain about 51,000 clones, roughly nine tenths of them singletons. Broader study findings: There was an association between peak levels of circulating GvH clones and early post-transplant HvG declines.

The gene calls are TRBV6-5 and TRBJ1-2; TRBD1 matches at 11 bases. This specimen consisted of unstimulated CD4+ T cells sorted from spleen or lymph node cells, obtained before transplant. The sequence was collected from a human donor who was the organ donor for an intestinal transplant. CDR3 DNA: TGTGCCAGCAGTGGACAGGGGGCGGGTAACTATGGCTACACCTTC. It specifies CASSGQGAGNYGYTF.